This TCR beta chain was retrieved from a study of CD8+ T cells in alopecia areata (dated by TCRdb to 2017 to 2018). Background for the entire study: Treated patients were enrolled in an open-label pilot trial of oral tofacitinib, 5 to 10 mg twice daily, for moderate-to-severe alopecia areata. Biopsies were taken from tofacitinib-treated patients at baseline and again at 4 and 24 weeks into treatment, and several of those patients also had a later scalp biopsy. Patients received tofacitinib for 6 to 18 months and were then followed off drug for 6 months to check for delayed response and recurrence. High-throughput TCRbeta sequencing was used to examine T cell clonal expansion in alopecia areata in both the C3H/HeJ mouse model and human patients. Scalp tissue and sorted CD4+ and CD8+ peripheral blood T cells from patchy and totalis/universalis alopecia areata patients and from healthy controls were covered by human TCRbeta sequencing. immunoSEQ multiplex PCR using 35 Vbeta forward primers and 13 Jbeta reverse primers was used to amplify TCRbeta CDR3 regions. RNA was extracted with the PAXgene miRNA kit for fixed scalp, the miRNeasy kit for PBMCs, and the RNeasy kit for mouse skin. Clonality in the scalp was compared among normal scalp (n=4), patchy alopecia areata scalp (n=8), and alopecia totalis/universalis scalp (n=8). In treated patients, disease severity was measured using the SALT score, which gives the percentage of scalp surface area affected.

Of note for this clone: The antigen this receptor binds is unknown. No qualities accompany the bases; no much larger clone lies one base away.

The CDR3 contains 12 residues, cysteine and phenylalanine counted. This entry keeps only the CDR3 DNA: 36 bases, framed from base 1. CDR1 GTSNPN and CDR2 SVGIG were looked up in the germline V gene (reference sequence). V loses 0 bases, J loses 7 bases, and the germline ends lie 10 bases apart. According to the study, the label for this sample's treatment or condition signals: oral pan-JAK inhibitor, 5-10 mg twice daily. Lesional scalp punch biopsies and peripheral blood were collected from alopecia areata patients. PBMCs were separated by density centrifugation and stained for CD3, CD4 and CD8, after which CD4+ and CD8+ T cells were sorted on a FACSAria. General study outcomes and caveats: Lesional scalp, especially in alopecia totalis/universalis, showed higher clonality and more expanded CD8+ clones than normal scalp, suggesting antigenic drive. Because the treated cohort was small and included a single nonresponder, larger studies are needed to assess links between baseline CD8+ expansion and response. Tofacitinib significantly decreased scalp clonality and the number of expanded CD8+ clones among the top 100 scalp clones. Resident alphabeta T cells in normal human skin are also sequenced, complicating scalp TCR repertoire analysis, unlike mouse skin dominated by gammadelta T cells. Shared TCR sequences between patients were less evident than in mice, which may be partly attributable to HLA diversity in the patient population. Many expanded lesional clones were found to persist in scalp and blood during tofacitinib treatment, and relapse after treatment cessation may be partly explained by this persistence.

The receptor library was made with the immunoSEQ multiplex PCR assay. RNA was extracted from all samples and reverse transcribed into cDNA, which served as template for TCR sequencing. First-strand cDNA was synthesized using SuperScript III with a 2:1 mix of oligo-dT and random hexamers. A synthetic immune receptor repertoire was used to assess amplification bias, and residual bias was removed computationally. On the study's bioinformatics: Raw reads were preprocessed to remove errors, and CDR3 was defined by IMGT conventions from the conserved cysteine to phenylalanine. Clonality was calculated as 1 minus Shannon entropy normalized by log2 of the number of productive unique TCRs. CD4 or CD8 identity of scalp clones was inferred by cross-referencing scalp TCRbeta sequences with sorted blood CD4 and CD8 repertoires. TCRdb retrieved this table from immuneACCESS and kept in-frame rearrangements only. Not all clones are present; in checked studies, unresolved V genes account for under half, and no reason is known for the remainder. That table gives V, J and clone size, and the DNA gave D and trimming. The sample contains hundreds of thousands of clones, around two fifths of them found a single time. The ten top clones hold 0.45% to 0.55% of the sample.

This sample comprised CD4+ T cells sorted from blood, obtained around week 30, from a patient treated with tofacitinib. The TCR was taken from a human donor with alopecia areata. The chain was built from TRBV30 and TRBJ2-7, with TRBD2 perhaps the D gene, on 5 matching bases. The nucleotides are TGTGCCTGGAGTGTTAATTCGGGGGAGCAGTACTTC. This translates into CAWSVNSGEQYF.